A selection of T cell receptor beta chains follows, all from one sample in a study of blood T cell repertoires in COVID-19. The method was immunoSEQ multiplex PCR; TCRdb's version includes in-frame clones alone and lacks a portion of them. The sample includes hundreds of thousands of clones, about nine tenths of them seen just once. Sample: peripheral blood. These receptors came from a woman in her late teens or twenties with acute or convalescent COVID-19. CDR3s include the opening cysteine and the closing phenylalanine or tryptophan. The D gene is left open where the match is weak. Clone sizes are given selectively: once, few, many, or a class where the clone is expanded.

v_gene	d_gene	j_gene	abundance	CDR3nt	CDR3aa
TRBV6-6	.	TRBJ2-1	few	TGTGCCAGCAGCCCAGGGTCAGGCTCCTACAATGAGCAGTTCTTC	CASSPGSGSYNEQFF
TRBV7-9	TRBD2	TRBJ2-1	few	TGTGCCAGCAGCTTAGGCCGGGGGAGGGATGAGCAGTTCTTC	CASSLGRGRDEQFF
TRBV6-5	TRBD1	TRBJ1-1	.	TGTGCCAGCAGTCGGCAGGGGGCAGCTTTCTTT	CASSRQGAAFF
TRBV27	.	TRBJ1-2	.	TGTGCCAGCAGTTCAGGGTCCTATGGCTACACCTTC	CASSSGSYGYTF
TRBV6-1	.	TRBJ1-2	few	TGTGCCAGCAGTGAAACACTCCTAACTAATGGCTACACCTTC	CASSETLLTNGYTF
TRBV28	TRBD1	TRBJ1-2	.	TGTGCCAGCAGACCTACGACTGACAGGGCCCCGGTATTCTATGGCTACACCTTC	CASRPTTDRAPVFYGYTF
TRBV27	TRBD1	TRBJ2-6	.	TGTGCCAGCAGTCCGACCGGGACAGCCTCTGGGGCCAACGTCCTGACTTTC	CASSPTGTASGANVLTF
TRBV5-6	TRBD1	TRBJ2-7	.	TGTGCCAGCAGTTCCGGGACAGGATCCTACGAGCAGTACTTC	CASSSGTGSYEQYF
TRBV4-2	.	TRBJ2-3	.	TGTGCCAGCAGCCGGACTGGAAGCACAGATACGCAGTATTTT	CASSRTGSTDTQYF
TRBV2	TRBD1	TRBJ1-6	.	TGTGCCATCGGGGGGGACAGCGCCTATAATTCACCCCTCCACTTT	CAIGGDSAYNSPLHF
TRBV2	.	TRBJ1-1	few	TGTGCCAGCAGTGAAATGGGGGCCACTGAAGCTTTCTTT	CASSEMGATEAFF
TRBV7-9	.	TRBJ2-1	.	TGTGCCAGCAGCCTACGAGGCGGGGTGTATGAGCAGTTCTTC	CASSLRGGVYEQFF
TRBV28	TRBD2	TRBJ2-1	.	TGTGCCAGCAGTCCCCGACTAGCACCCTTCTACAATGAGCAGTTCTTC	CASSPRLAPFYNEQFF
TRBV27	TRBD1	TRBJ1-2	.	TGTGCCAGCAAGAGAACAGGGGGCGCGTATGGCTACACCTTC	CASKRTGGAYGYTF
TRBV29-1	.	TRBJ2-7	many	TGCAGCGTCCATACGGGGTCCTACGAGCAGTACTTC	CSVHTGSYEQYF
TRBV9	.	TRBJ1-1	.	TGTGCCAGCAGCGTAGGGGAACAGGTGAACACTGAAGCTTTCTTT	CASSVGEQVNTEAFF
TRBV10-3	TRBD1	TRBJ2-2	.	TGTGCCATCAGGGAGGGACAGGGAGACACCGGGGAGCTGTTTTTT	CAIREGQGDTGELFF